The 20 T cell receptor beta chains reported below all come from one sample, sequenced in a study of T cell repertoires in cytomegalovirus infection. TCRdb passed the reads through MiXCR, listing each CDR3 protein once. The sample lists 250,000 or so distinct CDR3 sequences, 9% to 15% occurring once. Sequencing used PBMCs. These receptors all come from a human donor in good health (CMV status not recorded). Some clones in this sample may be carry-over from other donors' samples.

The sample holds a few counts of this clonotype. The J gene is TRBJ2-7, the V gene TRBV6-2 or TRBV6-3; D is uncertain. Germline CDR1 reads MNHEY; CDR2 reads SVGEGT. The V end was cut by 5 bases, the J end by 4 bases, with 24 bases between. CDR3 length: 17 residues. The CDR3: CASSLTGSTPRYYEQYF. The CDR3 nucleotides read TGTGCCAGCAGTCTAACCGGATCAACACCAAGGTATTACGAGCAGTACTTC.

The chain joins TRBV20-1 to TRBJ2-5; the D gene is possibly TRBD1 (5 bases). Looked up from germline, CDR1 is DFQATT and CDR2 is SNEGSKA (reference sequence). Trimming took 6 bases from V and 5 from J, leaving 31 bases between them. The length of the CDR3 is 18 residues. CDR3 nucleotide sequence: TGCAGTGCCGAAACCCTCGTCTCTCCGGGTCCTCCAGGGGAGACCCAGTACTTC. Amino acids: CSAETLVSPGPPGETQYF.

This chain's CDR3 is CASSLSTARITGELFF. Here the CDR3 DNA reads TGTGCCAGCAGCTTGAGCACCGCGCGGATCACCGGGGAGCTGTTTTTT. This chain joins TRBV5-4 and TRBJ2-2, with D unclear. The ends were cut back, 1 base at V and 4 bases at J, with 14 bases in the middle. The CDR3 is made up of 16 amino acids. Germline-derived CDR1 and CDR2 are SGHNT and YYREEE (reference sequence).

This clonotype was counted many times. This chain joins TRBV7-2 and TRBJ2-1; D uncertain. Germline V lookup: CDR1 SGHTA, CDR2 FQGNSA. Trimming cost V 1 base and J 5 bases, with 21 bases left between them. The CDR3 is 18 residues long. The CDR3 sequence: CASSLVGPEPFGNNEQFF. CDR3 DNA: TGTGCCAGCAGCTTAGTTGGCCCGGAACCCTTTGGGAACAATGAGCAGTTCTTC.

This clonotype appeared many times. The chain is built from TRBV12-5 and TRBJ1-5; D perhaps matches TRBD1 (5 bases). V was trimmed by 9 bases and J by 3 bases, leaving 12 bases between them. This CDR3 contains 13 residues. The germline V gene has CDR1 LGHNT and CDR2 FRNRAP. Here the CDR3 reads CARGGRHNQPQHF. CDR3 nucleotide sequence: TGTGCTAGGGGGGGACGTCACAATCAGCCCCAGCATTTT. Looking up the rest from reference TRBV12-5 and TRBJ1-5 gives the full variable domain: DARVTQTPRHKVTEMGQEVTMRCQPILGHNTVFWYRQTMMQGLELLAYFRNRAPLDDSGMPKDRFSAEMPDATLATLKIQPSEPRDSAVYFCARGGRHNQPQHFGDGTRLSIL.

This clonotype was picked up a small number of times. The rearrangement joins TRBV7-9 to TRBJ2-5; no reliable D call. In germline, CDR1 is SEHNR, CDR2 FQNEAQ (reference sequence). This CDR3 has 13 residues. V gave up 7 bases and J gave up 6 bases, with 15 bases separating them. CDR3 bases: TGTGCCAGCACCAAGATAGGGATACAGACCCAGTACTTC. This translates into CASTKIGIQTQYF.

Ten or more counts support this clonotype. The V and J genes are TRBV6-6 and TRBJ1-5, with D possibly matching TRBD1 (6 bases). Trimming left V 6 bases short and J 0 bases short, with 18 bases between. The CDR3 consists of 17 residues. Germline-derived CDR1 and CDR2 are MNHNY and SVGAGI (reference sequence). In nucleotides, the CDR3 is TGTGCCAGCAGCCAACCGGGGGGCGAATATAGCAATCAGCCCCAGCATTTT. Translated: CASSQPGGEYSNQPQHF.

A few counts support this clonotype. The chain recombines TRBV4-3 with TRBJ2-2; 8 bases line up with TRBD1. J lost 5 bases, V lost 3 bases, and 5 bases had no gene match. The germline V gene has CDR1 LGHNA and CDR2 YSLEER. The CDR3 totals 15 residues. The CDR3 nucleotides read TGCGCCAGCAGCCAGAGTCGACAGGGGACCGGGGAGCTGTTTTTT. Its protein product is CASSQSRQGTGELFF.

This clonotype was observed many times. V gene TRBV25-1 combines with J gene TRBJ2-1, with D perhaps matching TRBD1 (6 bases). Per germline, CDR1 MGHDK and CDR2 SYGVNS. The length of the CDR3 is 16 residues. Trimming left V 2 bases short and J 3 bases short, with 14 bases between. As DNA, the CDR3 is TGTGCCAGCAGTGAAGACCGGGACATTTTCTACAATGAGCAGTTCTTC. This translates into CASSEDRDIFYNEQFF.

This clonotype was seen only a few times. The chain links TRBV5-4 to TRBJ2-3; D is possibly TRBD2 (5 bases). This CDR3 has 13 amino acids. CDR1 SGHNT and CDR2 YYREEE come from the germline V gene (reference sequence). Trimming cost V 6 bases and J 5 bases, with 13 bases left between them. Here the CDR3 reads CASTEAGVDTQYF. CDR3 nucleotide sequence: TGTGCCAGCACCGAGGCCGGGGTAGATACGCAGTATTTT.

This chain uses TRBV29-1 with TRBJ2-5; 8 bases are shared with TRBD2. The germline CDR1 and CDR2 sequences are SQVTM and ANQGSEA. CDR3 length: 11 residues. V gave up 4 bases and J gave up 5 bases; unmatched junction bases: 0. The CDR3 here is CSVGTSETQYF. The CDR3, as DNA: TGCAGCGTTGGGACTAGCGAGACCCAGTACTTC.

The V call is TRBV4-3, the J call TRBJ2-3, with 15 positions matching TRBD2. The CDR3 totals 20 residues. Unmatched junction bases numbered 7, after V lost 0 bases and J lost 0 bases. CDR1 LGHNA and CDR2 YSLEER come from the germline V gene. In DNA form, the CDR3 reads TGCGCCAGCAGCCAAGAAAGGGGACTAGCGGGGGGCGCTAGCACAGATACGCAGTATTTT. As protein: CASSQERGLAGGASTDTQYF.

This clonotype was seen repeatedly, ten times or more. The CDR3 protein is CAVTNLGNTGELFF. In DNA form, the CDR3 reads TGTGCCGTTACGAATCTCGGAAACACCGGGGAGCTGTTTTTT. The genes are TRBV28 and TRBJ2-2, with no clear D. The CDR3 is 14 residues long. Germline V gene sequence: CDR1 MDHEN, CDR2 SYDVKM. V shed 11 bases and J shed 2 bases, with 15 bases lying between them.

This clonotype has a handful of counts. This chain uses TRBV7-2 with TRBJ1-2; D may be TRBD1 (5 bases). CDR3 length: 14 amino acids. Trimming removed 6 bases from V and 5 bases from J, with 16 bases in between. The germline V gene has CDR1 SGHTA and CDR2 FQGNSA. CDR3 in DNA: TGTGCCAGCAGGGGGGTGGGCAGGGTTTATGGCTACACCTTC. This translates into CASRGVGRVYGYTF. Drawing the rest from reference TRBV7-2 and TRBJ1-2, the complete variable domain is GAGVSQSPSNKVTEKGKDVELRCDPISGHTALYWYRQSLGQGLEFLIYFQGNSAPDKSGLPSDRFSAERTGGSVSTLTIQRTQQEDSAVYLCASRGVGRVYGYTFGSGTRLTVV.

This sequence joins TRBV5-1 and TRBJ2-2, with TRBD1 matching 10 bases. The CDR3 covers 16 residues. Germline loops: CDR1 SGHRS, CDR2 YFSETQ. Trimming took 2 bases from V and 6 from J; bases not matched to a gene: 7. CDR3 sequence (DNA): TGCGCCAGCAGCTTCCGGGACAGGGGATCCGCCGGGGAGCTGTTTTTT. The encoded protein is CASSFRDRGSAGELFF.

This clonotype occurred many times. V and J are TRBV28 and TRBJ1-6; 8 bases map to TRBD1. Unmatched junction bases numbered 12, after V lost 5 bases and J lost 9 bases. The CDR3 has 16 amino acids. Germline CDR1 and CDR2: MDHEN and SYDVKM. CDR3 bases: TGTGCCAGCAGTGAGGACAGGGCCCCCAAGTTTTCACCCCTCCACTTT. It codes for CASSEDRAPKFSPLHF.

Only a few counts were recorded for this clonotype. The chain combines TRBV20-1 with TRBJ2-5, with 8 bases aligning to TRBD1. Trimming removed 6 bases from V and 2 bases from J; junction bases left unmatched: 8. This CDR3 is 14 amino acids long. The germline CDR1 and CDR2 sequences are DFQATT and SNEGSKA (reference sequence). The CDR3 is CSAPPGQGQETQYF. As DNA, the CDR3 is TGCAGTGCCCCCCCAGGACAGGGTCAAGAGACCCAGTACTTC.

This clonotype was counted at least ten times. The chain combines TRBV6-2 or TRBV6-3 with TRBJ2-5; 7 bases are shared with TRBD1. There are 13 residues in the CDR3. CDR1 is MNHEY and CDR2 is SVGEGT in the germline V gene. The J segment lost 5 bases and the V segment lost 2 bases, leaving 2 bases of the junction unmatched. The CDR3 region is CASSYDRVETQYF. The CDR3 region has the DNA TGTGCCAGCAGTTACGACAGGGTGGAGACCCAGTACTTC.

This clonotype was picked up many times. This chain joins TRBV7-3 and TRBJ2-1, with a tentative D call TRBD2 (6 bases). Trimming removed 5 bases at V and 0 bases at J, with 14 bases between. The CDR3 runs 16 residues. Germline lookup yields CDR1 SGHTA and CDR2 FQGTGA. The DNA of the CDR3 is TGTGCCAGCAGCCCCCCCGGAGGGAACTCCTACAATGAGCAGTTCTTC. This translates into CASSPPGGNSYNEQFF. Filled out from reference TRBV7-3 and TRBJ2-1, the complete variable domain reads GAGVSQTPSNKVTEKGKYVELRCDPISGHTALYWYRQSLGQGPEFLIYFQGTGAADDSGLPNDRFFAVRPEGSVSTLKIQRTERGDSAVYLCASSPPGGNSYNEQFFGPGTRLTVL.

In this sample, this clonotype turned up a few times. The chain couples TRBV27 to TRBJ1-5, with D uncertain. The germline V gene encodes CDR1 MNHEY and CDR2 SMNVEV (reference sequence). This CDR3 comprises 15 residues. V lost 0 bases and J 8 bases, leaving 14 bases between the germline ends. Here the CDR3 DNA reads TGTGCCAGCAGTTTATCAGCTGGGTATATGAAGCCCCAGCATTTT. Translated: CASSLSAGYMKPQHF.